In this sample, the clone carrying this T cell receptor (beta chain) turned up once. Its antigen is as yet unknown. The data stem from a study of multiple sclerosis patients with progressive multifocal leukoencephalopathy. The study, taken as a whole, reports: In most PML patients, TRB repertoires appeared less diverse by entropy. At PML onset, no shared TRBV or TRBJ gene usage was seen.

The CDR3 runs to 11 residues. Trimming took 6 bases from V and 8 from J, leaving 13 bases between them. From germline, CDR1 is SQVTM and CDR2 ANQGSEA. Time point denoted: before natalizumab initiation. Prior interferon beta treatment was universal, and the PML patients were all female. Every PCR reaction included synthetic inline CDR3 controls for all V-J pairings. This table comes from immunoSEQ multiplex PCR, and its TCRdb copy is limited to in-frame clones, with some not included. The data show around 30,000 clones, approximately 91% seen once. The clonotype was recovered from a human donor with multiple sclerosis. The sequenced sample was PBMCs. The chain has TRBV29-1 and TRBJ1-1, with D possibly being TRBD1 (5 bases). The CDR3 sequence is CSVSRGPEAFF. CDR3 DNA: TGCAGCGTGTCACGGGGCCCCGAAGCTTTCTTT.